Shown below are 9 T cell receptor beta chains from a single sample sequenced in a study of blood T cell repertoires in COVID-19. This table comes from immunoSEQ multiplex PCR, and its TCRdb copy is limited to in-frame clones, with some not included. The sample has under 250,000 clones, approximately 90% seen once. Sequenced material: peripheral blood. The source is a young man with COVID-19, enrolled during active disease.

V usage is TRBV13 and J usage is TRBJ1-4; D gene ambiguous. The V gene's germline CDR1 is PRHDT and CDR2 FYEKMQ (reference sequence). Trimming took off 0 bases at V and 4 bases at J, with 15 bases between the two ends. The CDR3 is 17 residues long. The CDR3 loop reads CASSLGPPRGFNEKLFF. CDR3 DNA sequence: TGTGCCAGCAGCTTAGGACCACCACGGGGATTTAATGAAAAACTGTTTTTT.

The V gene is TRBV6-6, the J gene TRBJ1-2, with a weak D call TRBD1 (6 bases). V lost 4 bases, J lost 3 bases, and 12 bases lay in between. Germline V lookup: CDR1 MNHNY, CDR2 SVGAGI (reference sequence). The CDR3 runs 14 residues. The CDR3 nucleotides are TGTGCCAGCAGTTCGCAAAGGACAGACTATGGCTACACCTTC. It translates to CASSSQRTDYGYTF.

The chain employs TRBV28 and TRBJ2-7; D may be TRBD1 (6 bases). CDR1 is MDHEN, CDR2 SYDVKM, per germline. This CDR3 contains 12 residues. V lost 8 bases and J 1 base, leaving 9 bases between the germline ends. The CDR3 sequence: CASGQNSYEQYF. CDR3 in DNA: TGTGCCAGCGGACAGAATTCCTACGAGCAGTACTTC.

The V and J genes are TRBV25-1 and TRBJ1-2; D gene uncertain. The CDR3 totals 12 residues. V was trimmed by 8 bases and J by 2 bases, leaving 9 bases between them. Germline CDR1 reads MGHDK; CDR2 reads SYGVNS. The CDR3 bases are TGTGCCAGCCAGAACACCAACTATGGCTACACCTTC. Protein sequence: CASQNTNYGYTF.

This chain connects TRBV5-8 to TRBJ2-1, with TRBD2 matching over 9 bases. Looked up from germline, CDR1 is SGHTS and CDR2 is YDEGEE. V was pared by 4 bases and J by 0 bases, with 11 bases of the junction left unmatched. The CDR3 contains 18 residues. The CDR3 reads CASSPGWTSESSYNEQFF. DNA of the CDR3: TGTGCCAGCAGCCCAGGGTGGACTAGCGAAAGCTCCTACAATGAGCAGTTCTTC.

The V call is TRBV2, the J call TRBJ2-1; 10 positions match TRBD2. V shed 6 bases and J 8 bases; nucleotides not matched to a gene: 16. This CDR3 is built from 17 residues. CDR1 and CDR2 (germline): SNHLY, FYNNEI. The CDR3: CASSDLAGALLGDEQFF. Written as DNA, the CDR3 is TGTGCCAGCAGCGATCTAGCGGGAGCCCTCCTTGGGGATGAGCAGTTCTTC. Full variable domain (missing parts from reference TRBV2 and TRBJ2-1): EPEVTQTPSHQVTQMGQEVILRCVPISNHLYFYWYRQILGQKVEFLVSFYNNEISEKSEIFDDQFSVERPDGSNFTLKIRSTKLEDSAMYFCASSDLAGALLGDEQFFGPGTRLTVL.

The rearrangement links TRBV19 to TRBJ1-5; no reliable D call. This CDR3 spans 16 amino acids. CDR1 LNHDA and CDR2 SQIVND come from the germline V gene (reference sequence). V was pared by 0 bases and J by 5 bases, with 14 bases between. In nucleotides, the CDR3 is TGTGCCAGTAGTATAGATCGGCGCAGGAGGGATCAGCCCCAGCATTTT. Translation gives CASSIDRRRRDQPQHF.

The V gene is TRBV15, the J gene TRBJ1-1, with D uncertain. Germline V gives CDR1 LNHNV, CDR2 YYDKDF (reference sequence). The CDR3 spans 15 residues. Trimming shortened V by 0 bases and J by 2 bases, and 10 bases separated the two germline ends. The CDR3 DNA reads TGTGCCACCAGCAGAGATTATTCAGGTAACACTGAAGCTTTCTTT. As protein: CATSRDYSGNTEAFF.

This clone was observed a handful of times. The chain couples TRBV19 to TRBJ1-4, with a weak D call TRBD1 (6 bases). This CDR3 is built from 17 residues. Germline V CDR1 and CDR2: LNHDA, SQIVND (reference sequence). Trimming pared 3 bases from V and 0 bases from J, leaving 14 bases between. The CDR3 nucleotides are TGTGCCAGTAGTATTCTTCCGGGACACACAACTAATGAAAAACTGTTTTTT. Amino acids: CASSILPGHTTNEKLFF.